These 13 T cell receptor beta chains originate from one sample sequenced in a study of blood T cell repertoires in COVID-19. Data came from immunoSEQ multiplex PCR; TCRdb stores just in-frame clones and leaves some out. There are some 130,000 clones in the sample; 70% to 80% occur only once, and about 4% lies in the top ten. Sequencing was carried out using peripheral blood. The receptors derive from a woman aged 80 or over with acute or convalescent COVID-19.

The chain is built from TRBV6-2 or TRBV6-3 and TRBJ2-4; 7 bases align to TRBD2. J was trimmed by 0 bases and V by 4 bases; bases with no gene match: 0. Per the germline V gene, CDR1 is MNHEY and CDR2 is SVGEGT. The length of the CDR3 is 14 residues. Here the CDR3 reads CASSWEGAKNIQYF. CDR3 coding DNA: TGTGCCAGCAGTTGGGAGGGAGCCAAAAACATTCAGTACTTC.

The chain recombines TRBV4-3 with TRBJ1-6; maybe TRBD1 (6 bases). CDR1 is LGHNA and CDR2 is YSLEER in the germline V gene. V was trimmed by 1 base and J by 7 bases, leaving 17 bases between them. The length of the CDR3 is 17 residues. CDR3 coding DNA: TGCGCCAGCAGCCAAGGACGAGTCCAGGGGCGGAATTCACCCCTCCACTTT. Protein: CASSQGRVQGRNSPLHF.

This chain connects TRBV2 to TRBJ1-1; possibly TRBD1 for D (6 bases). The CDR3 has 13 residues. V lost 10 bases and J lost 5, with 17 bases in between. CDR1 is SNHLY and CDR2 is FYNNEI in the germline V gene. As DNA, the CDR3 is TGTGCCACGGAGCGGGGGCAGATTACTGAAGCTTTCTTT. It specifies CATERGQITEAFF. The complete variable domain, with remaining parts taken from reference TRBV2 and TRBJ1-1, reads EPEVTQTPSHQVTQMGQEVILRCVPISNHLYFYWYRQILGQKVEFLVSFYNNEISEKSEIFDDQFSVERPDGSNFTLKIRSTKLEDSAMYFCATERGQITEAFFGQGTRLTVV.

This rearrangement joins TRBV19 to TRBJ2-2, with 9 nucleotides matching TRBD1. The germline CDR1 and CDR2 sequences are LNHDA and SQIVND (reference sequence). After removal of 3 bases from V and 0 bases from J, the junction contained 8 bases not matched to a gene. The length of the CDR3 is 18 residues. The CDR3: CASSIRDRVYANTGELFF. CDR3 DNA sequence: TGTGCCAGTAGTATCCGGGACAGGGTGTACGCGAACACCGGGGAGCTGTTTTTT.

The chain is built from TRBV9 and TRBJ2-7; 11 positions agree with TRBD2. V lost 4 bases to trimming and J lost 3 bases; unmatched junction nucleotides: 6. CDR1 SGDLS and CDR2 YYNGEE come from the germline V gene. This CDR3 has 15 amino acids. The chain's CDR3 is CASSLAGGPLYEQYF. CDR3 nucleotides: TGTGCCAGCAGCTTAGCGGGAGGGCCCCTCTACGAGCAGTACTTC.

Here the CDR3 DNA reads TGTGCCGGGCGGGGGCTCAACAATGAGCAGTTCTTC. Translated, it gives CAGRGLNNEQFF. V usage is TRBV2 and J usage is TRBJ2-1, with D tentatively TRBD2 (7 bases). The germline V and J ends were trimmed by 11 bases and 5 bases, with 13 bases remaining between them. The length of the CDR3 is 12 residues. The V gene's germline CDR1 is SNHLY and CDR2 FYNNEI.

This clone appeared once. The genes are TRBV15 and TRBJ1-4, with 7 bases fitting TRBD1. This CDR3 has 16 amino acids. Losses at the gene ends were 3 bases for V and 5 bases for J; bases not matched to a gene: 9. CDR1 is LNHNV and CDR2 is YYDKDF in the germline V gene (reference sequence). The CDR3 nucleotides are TGTGCCACCAGCAGTGCAACCGGGACAGAGAATGAAAAACTGTTTTTT. This sequence encodes CATSSATGTENEKLFF.

CDR3 residues: CASSLDWSGDQPQHF. Written as DNA, the CDR3 is TGTGCCAGCAGCTTAGACTGGTCGGGGGATCAGCCCCAGCATTTT. J is TRBJ1-5 and V is TRBV7-8; D might be TRBD1 (5 bases). Looked up from germline, CDR1 is SGHVS and CDR2 is FQNEAQ. V was clipped by 1 base and J by 5 bases, with 12 bases between them. The CDR3 spans 15 residues.

This clone has more than one count but fewer than ten. The rearrangement joins TRBV7-2 to TRBJ2-5; D gene uncertain. Germline CDR1 reads SGHTA; CDR2 reads FQGNSA. The CDR3 has 14 amino acids. The V end lost 3 bases, the J end lost 0 bases, and 8 bases lay between the germline ends. The CDR3 DNA follows: TGTGCCAGCAGCTTCGGAGCAGACCAAGAGACCCAGTACTTC. It is translated as CASSFGADQETQYF.

The V call is TRBV5-6, the J call TRBJ1-1, with D perhaps matching TRBD1 (5 bases). Germline values: CDR1 SGHDT, CDR2 YYEEEE. The CDR3 length is 15 residues. Trimming stripped 2 bases from V and 11 bases from J, with 22 bases between. The CDR3 region has the DNA TGTGCCAGCAGCTTTTTATTGGGACTGCCCTGGCAGGCTTTCTTT. This codes for CASSFLLGLPWQAFF. The complete variable domain, with remaining parts taken from reference TRBV5-6 and TRBJ1-1, reads DAGVTQSPTHLIKTRGQQVTLRCSPKSGHDTVSWYQQALGQGPQFIFQYYEEEERQRGNFPDRFSGHQFPNYSSELNVNALLLGDSALYLCASSFLLGLPWQAFFGQGTRLTVV.

CDR3 coding DNA: TGTGCCAGCAGCTTGGGTAGCATGAGGAACACTGAAGCTTTCTTT. The encoded protein is CASSLGSMRNTEAFF. V and J are TRBV5-4 and TRBJ1-1, with unresolved D. CDR1 SGHNT and CDR2 YYREEE come from the germline V gene (reference sequence). The CDR3 loop spans 15 amino acids. V lost 0 bases to trimming and J lost 1 base, with 10 bases between them.

This sequence joins TRBV28 and TRBJ1-6, with D unresolved. Germline V CDR1 and CDR2: MDHEN, SYDVKM. The germline V and J ends were trimmed by 7 bases and 0 bases, with 13 bases remaining between them. This CDR3 is 16 amino acids long. CDR3 coding DNA: TGTGCCAGCACTGGGAGGAGGAGCTCCTATAATTCACCCCTCCACTTT. It codes for CASTGRRSSYNSPLHF.

V gene TRBV11-2 combines with J gene TRBJ2-6; TRBD2 might be the D (6 bases). The germline V gene has CDR1 SGHAT and CDR2 FQNNGV. Trimming left V 2 bases short and J 0 bases short, with 14 bases between. The CDR3 covers 18 residues. The CDR3 spells CASSLQGGGYSGANVLTF. CDR3 bases: TGTGCCAGCAGCTTACAGGGTGGGGGGTACTCTGGGGCCAACGTCCTGACTTTC.